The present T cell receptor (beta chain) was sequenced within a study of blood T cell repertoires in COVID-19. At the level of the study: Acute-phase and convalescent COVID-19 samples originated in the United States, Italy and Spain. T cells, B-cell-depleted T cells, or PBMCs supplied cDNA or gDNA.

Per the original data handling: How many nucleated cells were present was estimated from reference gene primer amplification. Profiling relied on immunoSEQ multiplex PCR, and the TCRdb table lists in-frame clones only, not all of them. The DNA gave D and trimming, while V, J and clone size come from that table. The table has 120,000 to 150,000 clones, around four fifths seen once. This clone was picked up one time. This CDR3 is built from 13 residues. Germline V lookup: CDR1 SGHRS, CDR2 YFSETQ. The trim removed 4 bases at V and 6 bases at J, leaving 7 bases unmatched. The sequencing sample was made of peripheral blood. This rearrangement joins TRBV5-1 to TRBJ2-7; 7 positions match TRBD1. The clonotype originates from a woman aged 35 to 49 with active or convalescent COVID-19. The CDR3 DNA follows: TGCGCCAGCAGCATCGAGACAGGGCTCGAGCAGTACTTC. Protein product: CASSIETGLEQYF.